This T cell receptor beta chain was recovered during a study of shared clonotypes between healthy human individuals. Study outcomes and limitations: With a few donors compared, 5% to 5.5% of naive CD4 clonotypes were shared.

On this clone itself: Its target is unknown.

Negatively enriched CD4+ T cells were divided by CD45RA into naive and memory. Assay execution took place at the deep level. Some clones are missing from TCRdb's copy, which holds only in-frame ones; the method was immunoSEQ multiplex PCR. Of under 2,500,000 clones in the sample, under 97% were seen once. In germline, CDR1 is MDHEN, CDR2 SYDVKM. The CDR3 has 15 amino acids. The junction had 10 bases not matched to a gene; V was cut back by 6 bases and J by 9 bases. Sequencing was carried out using naive CD4+ T cells sorted from blood. Subset reported: CD45RA+ positively selected. The source is a man aged 18 to 29 in good health. This rearrangement joins TRBV28 to TRBJ1-6, with 8 positions matching TRBD1. This CDR3 reads CASRLSGGRGSPLHF. DNA for the CDR3: TGTGCCAGCAGGCTGTCAGGGGGCAGGGGTTCACCCCTCCACTTT.